The 27 T cell receptor beta chains given below trace back to one sample, sequenced in a study of cytomegalovirus exposure and HLA in healthy donors. The PCR ran on 60 Vbeta and 13 Jbeta primers. Profiled with immunoSEQ multiplex PCR; TCRdb holds only in-frame clones, not every one. The table records 95,000 to 150,000 clones, over 80% of them present only once. The sequencing input was PBMCs. The receptor source for this set is a man younger than 35 in good health and CMV-seropositive.

This chain connects TRBV14 to TRBJ1-6; the D gene is possibly TRBD1 (5 bases). The CDR3 runs to 16 residues. The V end was cut by 2 bases, the J end by 5 bases, with 13 bases between. Germline CDR1 is SGHDN and CDR2 is FVKESK. CDR3 residues: CASSQSDSLDNSPLHF. The CDR3 DNA sequence: TGTGCCAGCAGCCAATCCGACAGCTTGGATAATTCACCCCTCCACTTT.

The rearrangement joins TRBV13 to TRBJ2-2; TRBD1 aligns across 7 bases. The CDR3 totals 15 residues. J was trimmed by 0 bases and V by 2 bases; bases with no gene match: 0. Looked up from germline, CDR1 is PRHDT and CDR2 is FYEKMQ (reference sequence). The CDR3 bases are TGTGCCAGCAGCTTACAGGGGGCGAACACCGGGGAGCTGTTTTTT. Its protein is CASSLQGANTGELFF.

The rearrangement joins TRBV27 to TRBJ1-2; the D gene is possibly TRBD1 (6 bases). Germline V gives CDR1 MNHEY, CDR2 SMNVEV (reference sequence). This CDR3 is built from 14 residues. The germline V and J ends were trimmed by 3 bases and 2 bases, with 10 bases remaining between them. The CDR3 protein is CASSLTGPNYGYTF. Written as DNA, the CDR3 is TGTGCCAGCAGTTTGACAGGCCCCAACTATGGCTACACCTTC.

V usage is TRBV30 and J usage is TRBJ2-3; no definite D call. The CDR3 has 11 amino acids. V lost 0 bases and J lost 6, with 4 bases in between. Per the germline V gene, CDR1 is GTSNPN and CDR2 is SVGIG (reference sequence). CDR3 coding DNA: TGTGCCTGGAGTGTGACTGATACGCAGTATTTT. It specifies CAWSVTDTQYF.

This clone was counted only a few times. J is TRBJ1-3 and V is TRBV5-1, with unresolved D. The CDR3 covers 12 residues. V lost 2 bases to trimming and J lost 4 bases, with 4 bases between them. The germline gives CDR1 SGHRS, CDR2 YFSETQ. The DNA of the CDR3 is TGCGCCAGCAGCTTACAAGGAAACACCATATATTTT. As protein: CASSLQGNTIYF.

The chain employs TRBV6-1 and TRBJ2-5, with D possibly matching TRBD2 (6 bases). V lost 2 bases and J lost 0, with 13 bases in between. Germline V gives CDR1 MNHNS, CDR2 SASEGT. The CDR3 sequence is 16 residues long. For the CDR3, the DNA is TGTGCCAGCAGTGAAATTGGCGGGGCGTACCAAGAGACCCAGTACTTC. Its protein product is CASSEIGGAYQETQYF.

Only a few counts were recorded for this clone. The chain uses TRBV10-3 and TRBJ2-1, with 8 bases lining up with TRBD1. CDR3 length equals 15 residues. The junction had 4 bases not matched to a gene; V was cut back by 2 bases and J by 4 bases. Germline loops: CDR1 ENHRY, CDR2 SYGVKD. The CDR3 spells CAISEGTGGYNEQFF. The CDR3 nucleotides are TGTGCCATCAGTGAGGGGACAGGAGGATACAATGAGCAGTTCTTC.

A single count supports this clone. This chain joins TRBV28 and TRBJ1-2; D perhaps matches TRBD1 (5 bases). V lost 6 bases, J lost 8 bases, and 13 bases lay in between. The CDR3 extends over 12 amino acids. Germline CDR1 MDHEN, CDR2 SYDVKM. This chain's CDR3 is CASSWNRLGYTF. CDR3 in DNA: TGTGCCAGCAGCTGGAACAGGCTGGGCTACACCTTC.

This clone was found once. The chain joins TRBV5-6 to TRBJ2-3; weak D call: TRBD2 (5 bases). Germline V gene lookup returns CDR1 SGHDT and CDR2 YYEEEE. CDR3 size: 16 residues. Trimming pared 0 bases from V and 2 bases from J, leaving 13 bases between. This CDR3 is CASSLGEGTNTDTQYF. The CDR3 nucleotides read TGTGCCAGCAGCTTGGGAGAGGGCACGAACACAGATACGCAGTATTTT.

DNA of the CDR3: TGTGCCAGCAGTTCCTCCGGGGTCTACACTGAAGCTTTCTTT. It is translated as CASSSSGVYTEAFF. The chain joins TRBV6-5 to TRBJ1-1; D is ambiguous. V was trimmed by 4 bases and J by 3 bases, leaving 12 bases between them. Germline V gene lookup returns CDR1 MNHEY and CDR2 SVGAGI. The CDR3 totals 14 residues.

This chain links TRBV21-1 with TRBJ1-5; the D call TRBD1 from the table was never checked on the DNA. TRBV21-1 is a known pseudogene. The CDR3 covers 18 residues. The CDR3 DNA is TGTGCCAGCAGCAAAACTGATTTTCTCGGGACAGCCAATCAGCCCCAGCATTTT. Its protein is CASSKTDFLGTANQPQHF.

The J gene is TRBJ1-2, the V gene TRBV30; TRBD1 matches at 9 bases. The CDR3 has 13 residues. Germline loops: CDR1 GTSNPN, CDR2 SVGIG (reference sequence). Trimming at V came to 0 bases and at J to 5 bases, leaving 1 base not matched to a gene. The CDR3 loop is CAWSVQGAYGYTF. For the CDR3, the DNA is TGTGCCTGGAGTGTACAGGGGGCGTATGGCTACACCTTC.

This rearrangement joins TRBV6-1 to TRBJ2-5; no firm D call. The J call could be wrong; TRBJ2-7 is a better fit for the DNA end. The CDR3 has 12 residues. CDR1 and CDR2 from the germline V gene are MNHNS and SASEGT. The CDR3 DNA sequence: TGTGCCAGCACTGGAGAGTCCTACGAGCAGTACTTC. This sequence encodes CASTGESYEQYF.

This chain connects TRBV7-8 to TRBJ1-5, with 7 positions matching TRBD1. Germline V CDR1 and CDR2: SGHVS, FQNEAQ. Losses at the gene ends were 5 bases for V and 7 bases for J; bases not matched to a gene: 8. The CDR3 extends over 14 amino acids. Here the CDR3 DNA reads TGTGCCAGCAGCCTCGTACAGGGGTCACAGCCCCAGCATTTT. Protein: CASSLVQGSQPQHF.

This clone was seen only once. The chain is built from TRBV9 and TRBJ2-3, with D maybe TRBD2 (7 bases). CDR1 SGDLS and CDR2 YYNGEE come from the germline V gene. V was trimmed by 0 bases and J by 4 bases, leaving 9 bases between them. The CDR3 spans 14 residues. Here the CDR3 reads CASSVGGGADTQYF. Here the CDR3 DNA reads TGTGCCAGCAGCGTAGGGGGGGGCGCAGATACGCAGTATTTT.

This clone was seen only a few times. The rearrangement uses TRBV4-1 and TRBJ1-5; D is possibly TRBD1 (5 bases). This CDR3 has 16 amino acids. V was clipped by 0 bases and J by 3 bases, with 12 bases between them. Per the germline V gene, CDR1 is MGHRA and CDR2 is YSYEKL. CDR3 sequence: CASSQETGVNNQPQHF. The CDR3 DNA is TGCGCCAGCAGCCAAGAGACGGGGGTTAACAATCAGCCCCAGCATTTT.

This clone was counted a single time. The chain recombines TRBV2 with TRBJ2-7; D remains ambiguous. The germline gives CDR1 SNHLY, CDR2 FYNNEI. The CDR3 loop spans 12 amino acids. Trimming removed 5 bases from V and 3 bases from J, with 8 bases in between. As DNA, the CDR3 is TGTGCCAGCAGTTTTACAAGCTACGAGCAGTACTTC. Protein: CASSFTSYEQYF.

To note about this clone: Within the sample, other DNA sequences also encode this same CDR3. This sequence joins TRBV6-1 and TRBJ1-2, with 11 bases matching TRBD1. The germline CDR1 and CDR2 sequences are MNHNS and SASEGT. The trim removed 3 bases at V and 3 bases at J, leaving 0 bases unmatched. The CDR3 sequence is 14 residues long. In DNA form, the CDR3 reads TGTGCCAGCAGTGAGGGACAGGGGGACTATGGCTACACCTTC. Translation gives CASSEGQGDYGYTF.

The chain has TRBV5-8 and TRBJ1-3, with 11 bases that match TRBD1. This CDR3 is built from 16 residues. Germline assignment: CDR1 SGHTS and CDR2 YDEGEE. The J segment lost 2 bases and the V segment lost 4 bases, leaving 5 bases of the junction unmatched. The CDR3 loop reads CASSPGQGAAGNTIYF. The CDR3 nucleotides are TGTGCCAGCAGCCCAGGACAGGGGGCGGCTGGAAACACCATATATTTT.

This clone was counted only a few times. J is TRBJ2-2 and V is TRBV5-6, with D maybe TRBD1 (5 bases). Trimming took off 2 bases at V and 7 bases at J, with 9 bases between the two ends. This CDR3 spans 13 amino acids. The germline CDR1 and CDR2 sequences are SGHDT and YYEEEE. The CDR3 protein is CASSFQGDGELFF. The CDR3 nucleotides are TGTGCCAGCAGCTTCCAGGGTGACGGGGAGCTGTTTTTT.

The V gene is TRBV5-1, the J gene TRBJ1-1; D call uncertain. This CDR3 is 13 amino acids long. The V and J ends lost 1 base and 1 base respectively, with 5 bases between them. The V gene's germline CDR1 is SGHRS and CDR2 YFSETQ. The CDR3 here is CASSLWANTEAFF. The DNA for the CDR3 is TGCGCCAGCAGCTTGTGGGCGAACACTGAAGCTTTCTTT.

J is TRBJ2-7 and V is TRBV27; 7 bases are a match to TRBD2. Trimming removed 3 bases from V and 1 base from J; junction bases left unmatched: 0. Germline loops: CDR1 MNHEY, CDR2 SMNVEV (reference sequence). This CDR3 region has 13 residues. The chain's CDR3 is CASSFGGSYEQYF. The CDR3 DNA reads TGTGCCAGCAGTTTCGGGGGGTCCTACGAGCAGTACTTC.

This chain links TRBV7-3 with TRBJ2-3; D call uncertain. Trimming cost V 2 bases and J 4 bases, with 7 bases left between them. The CDR3 contains 13 residues. Germline assignment: CDR1 SGHTA and CDR2 FQGTGA. The CDR3 reads CASSLGLADTQYF. CDR3 nucleotide sequence: TGTGCCAGCAGCTTAGGGCTCGCAGATACGCAGTATTTT.

The J gene is TRBJ1-2, the V gene TRBV5-1; D gene ambiguous. This CDR3 contains 13 residues. Germline V gene data show CDR1 as SGHRS and CDR2 as YFSETQ. The V end lost 5 bases, the J end lost 4 bases, and 12 bases lay between the germline ends. CDR3 region: CASRPEGSYGYTF. In nucleotides, the CDR3 is TGCGCCAGCAGGCCGGAAGGGAGCTATGGCTACACCTTC.

The chain has TRBV2 and TRBJ1-6, with D maybe TRBD1 (5 bases). V lost 6 bases to trimming and J lost 9 bases, with 15 bases between them. Germline V CDR1 and CDR2: SNHLY, FYNNEI. The CDR3 has 14 residues. This chain's CDR3 is CASSATAPGSPLHF. CDR3 nucleotides: TGTGCCAGCAGCGCGACAGCCCCAGGTTCACCCCTCCACTTT.

This clone appeared once. This sequence joins TRBV6-5 and TRBJ1-5, with D unclear. CDR3 length equals 15 residues. Germline CDR1 and CDR2: MNHEY and SVGAGI. The germline V and J ends were trimmed by 6 bases and 7 bases, with 19 bases remaining between them. Written as DNA, the CDR3 is TGTGCCAGCAGCTTGGACGGGAGCCTGCAACAGCCCCAGCATTTT. This gives the protein CASSLDGSLQQPQHF.

This chain's CDR3 is CAISEEPQANEKLFF. CDR3 in DNA: TGTGCCATCAGTGAGGAACCACAAGCTAATGAAAAACTGTTTTTT. The chain combines TRBV10-3 with TRBJ1-4; D gene uncertain. There are 15 residues in the CDR3. Trimming took 2 bases from V and 3 from J, leaving 10 bases between them. Germline CDR1 is ENHRY and CDR2 is SYGVKD.